A selection of T cell receptor beta chains follows, all from one sample in a study of T-cell reconstitution after alpha-beta-depleted transplantation in children. TCRdb re-called the PCR reads with MiXCR, one entry per CDR3 protein. The sample yields roughly 310,000 distinct CDR3 sequences, approximately 23% seen once. The sample in question was PBMCs, mostly from graft donor cells, obtained 180 days after TCRalphabeta/CD19-depleted stem cell transplant. These receptors all stem from a male patient aged 5 to 17 who had a stem cell transplant for acute lymphoblastic leukemia, so the T cells may come from the graft donor. The CDR3 runs from the conserved cysteine through the conserved F or W. The order of the fields is CDR3 protein, CDR3 DNA, V gene, clone size, D gene, J gene. The D gene is left open where the match is weak. Size is omitted from some rows. Given values are once, few, many or a class for expanded clones.

CASSLVGMGNQPQHF	TGTGCCAGCAGTTTGGTGGGTATGGGCAATCAGCCCCAGCATTTT	TRBV27	.	.	TRBJ1-5
CASSPLSGTSGRGETQYF	TGTGCCAGCAGCCCCCTTTCCGGGACTAGCGGGAGAGGAGAGACCCAGTACTTC	TRBV9	few	TRBD2	TRBJ2-5
CSASDTGRGEYF	TGCAGTGCTAGTGACACAGGCCGTGGGGAGTACTTC	TRBV20-1	few	.	TRBJ2-7
CASSWTAGFSGNTIYF	TGTGCCAGCAGTTGGACAGCAGGCTTCTCTGGAAACACCATATATTTT	TRBV27	.	.	TRBJ1-3
CASSVTYEQYF	TGTGCCAGCAGTGTCACCTACGAGCAGTACTTC	TRBV12-3/TRBV12-4	many	.	TRBJ2-7
CASSLTGRRAEAFF	TGTGCCAGCAGCTTAACAGGGAGGAGGGCTGAAGCTTTCTTT	TRBV7-3	.	.	TRBJ1-1
CASSHGTLEQFF	TGTGCCAGCAGCCATGGGACCCTCGAGCAGTTCTTC	TRBV5-5	few	.	TRBJ2-1
CSVKGVAGANVLTF	TGCAGCGTCAAAGGGGTAGCTGGGGCCAACGTCCTGACTTTC	TRBV29-1	many	.	TRBJ2-6
CASSWGSNTEAFF	TGCGCCAGCAGCTGGGGGTCTAACACTGAAGCTTTCTTT	TRBV5-1	few	.	TRBJ1-1
CASSLVRRDEQFF	TGTGCCAGCAGCTTAGTGAGGAGAGATGAGCAGTTCTTC	TRBV11-2	.	.	TRBJ2-1
CASSLVATRGRTDTQYF	TGTGCCAGCAGCTTAGTAGCTACTCGCGGGAGGACAGATACGCAGTATTTT	TRBV7-2	few	TRBD2	TRBJ2-3
CASSGWDPVYEQYF	TGTGCCAGCAGTGGTTGGGACCCAGTTTACGAGCAGTACTTC	TRBV28	few	.	TRBJ2-7
CASSYLGDRTYSNQPQHF	TGTGCCAGCAGTTACCTCGGGGACAGGACCTATAGCAATCAGCCCCAGCATTTT	TRBV6-5	few	TRBD1	TRBJ1-5
CASSSKVEQFF	TGCGCCAGCAGCTCCAAGGTTGAGCAGTTCTTC	TRBV5-1	many	.	TRBJ2-1
CASSLIGLAGWNNEQFF	TGTGCCAGCAGTTTAATAGGACTAGCGGGTTGGAACAATGAGCAGTTCTTC	TRBV12-3/TRBV12-4	few	TRBD2	TRBJ2-1
CASSQDGGTNQPQHF	TGTGCCAGCAGCCAAGACGGGGGTACCAATCAGCCCCAGCATTTT	TRBV3-1	few	.	TRBJ1-5
CASSWGTGGTDTQYF	TGCGCCAGCAGCTGGGGGACAGGGGGTACAGATACGCAGTATTTT	TRBV5-1	.	TRBD1	TRBJ2-3
CASSLGTEKNTGELFF	TGTGCCAGCAGTCTAGGGACAGAAAAAAACACCGGGGAGCTGTTTTTT	TRBV12-3/TRBV12-4	few	TRBD1	TRBJ2-2
CASSLAIGVWNEQYF	TGTGCCAGCAGCTTGGCCATAGGAGTCTGGAACGAGCAGTACTTC	TRBV5-5	many	.	TRBJ2-7
CASSYWDSSYEQYF	TGTGCCAGCAGTTACTGGGACAGCTCCTACGAGCAGTACTTC	TRBV6-5	few	TRBD1	TRBJ2-7
CASSLAHDSGNTIYF	TGCGCCAGCAGCTTGGCCCACGACTCTGGAAACACCATATATTTT	TRBV5-1	few	.	TRBJ1-3
CATSSGSFQETQYF	TGTGCCACCAGCAGCGGCAGTTTCCAAGAGACCCAGTACTTC	TRBV15	few	.	TRBJ2-5
CASSLFFGELFF	TGTGCCAGCAGCCTTTTTTTCGGGGAGCTGTTTTTT	TRBV3-1	.	.	TRBJ2-2
CASSFTGGFTGELFF	TGTGCCAGCAGTTTTACAGGGGGCTTTACCGGGGAGCTGTTTTTT	TRBV12-3/TRBV12-4	many	TRBD1	TRBJ2-2
CASSFAQGLIYGYTF	TGTGCCAGCAGTTTCGCGCAGGGTTTGATCTATGGCTACACCTTC	TRBV12-3/TRBV12-4	.	.	TRBJ1-2
CASSSDRTSGSYEQYF	TGTGCCAGCAGCTCGGACCGGACTAGCGGGAGCTACGAGCAGTACTTC	TRBV11-2	.	TRBD2	TRBJ2-7
CASSLEGMGSPLHF	TGCGCCAGCAGCTTGGAGGGCATGGGTTCACCCCTCCACTTT	TRBV5-1	.	.	TRBJ1-6